Reported below is one T cell receptor beta chain. This specimen comes from a study of blood T cell repertoires in COVID-19. The overall study: Samples of COVID-19 (acute and convalescent) were obtained from the United States, Italy and Spain. In each case, the material was cDNA or gDNA derived from T cells, B-cell-depleted T cells, or PBMCs.

The CDR3 is 17 amino acids. Trimming removed 2 bases from V and 0 bases from J, with 16 bases in between. The germline V gene has CDR1 MDHEN and CDR2 SYDVKM. Only in-frame clones appear in the TCRdb table, and some are missing; sequencing was by immunoSEQ multiplex PCR. This sample has roughly 130,000 clones, with 65% to 85% found just once. The participants were between 18 and 89 years old and came from 24 US areas. The sequence came from a woman between 25 and 40 years old who had recovered from COVID-19. This rearrangement joins TRBV28 to TRBJ2-5; possibly TRBD1 for D (5 bases). Sequencing was carried out using PBMCs or T cells enriched from blood (not recorded which). CDR3 nucleotides: TGTGCCAGCAGTTTAGCCGAGCCTAGGACACACCAAGAGACCCAGTACTTC. Residues: CASSLAEPRTHQETQYF. The entire variable domain, with the rest obtained from reference TRBV28 and TRBJ2-5, is as follows: DVKVTQSSRYLVKRTGEKVFLECVQDMDHENMFWYRQDPGLGLRLIYFSYDVKMKEKGDIPEGYSVSREKKERFSLILESASTNQTSMYLCASSLAEPRTHQETQYFGPGTRLLVL.